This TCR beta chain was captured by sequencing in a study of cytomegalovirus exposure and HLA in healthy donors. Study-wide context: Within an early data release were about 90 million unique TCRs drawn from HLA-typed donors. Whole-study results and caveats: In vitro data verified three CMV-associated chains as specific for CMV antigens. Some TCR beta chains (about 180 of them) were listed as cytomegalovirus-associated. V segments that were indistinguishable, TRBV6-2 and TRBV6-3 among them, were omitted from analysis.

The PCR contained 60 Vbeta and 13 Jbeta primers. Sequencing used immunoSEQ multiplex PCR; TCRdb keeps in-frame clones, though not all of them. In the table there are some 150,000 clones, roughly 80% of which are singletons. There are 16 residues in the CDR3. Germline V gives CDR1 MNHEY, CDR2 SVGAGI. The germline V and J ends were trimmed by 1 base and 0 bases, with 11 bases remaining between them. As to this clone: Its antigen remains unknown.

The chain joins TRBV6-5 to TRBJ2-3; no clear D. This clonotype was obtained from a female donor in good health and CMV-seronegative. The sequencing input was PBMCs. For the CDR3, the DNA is TGTGCCAGCAGTTACTTTCTAGGTTCTAGCACAGATACGCAGTATTTT. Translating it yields CASSYFLGSSTDTQYF.